This T cell receptor (beta chain) was recorded in a study of early T cells in non-severe SARS-CoV-2 infection (dated by TCRdb to about 2021). Describing the broader study: Because TCR sequencing relied on bulk RNA taken from unsorted whole blood, pairing of alpha and beta chains was not possible. The investigation overall reported the following: Matching against VDJdb was skewed toward anti-spike CD8 responses, likely underestimated virus-specific expansions, and missed private and CD4 specificities.

The CDR3 numbers 12 residues from cysteine through phenylalanine. Here the CDR3 DNA is all that survives: 36 bases in frame from base 1. Per the germline V gene, SGHAT is the CDR1 and FQNNGV is the CDR2. V is shortened by 4 bases, J by 6 bases, and the region joining them spans 10 bases. The study was a case-control design nested within a healthcare worker cohort in London, UK, with weekly nasopharyngeal swab PCR tests and blood sampling. Healthcare workers were enrolled in the week of the UK lockdown, from 23 to 31 March 2020, and were followed every week for up to roughly 16 weeks. Library preparation was by 5' RACE. These reads were obtained on a NextSeq 500. Unique molecular identifiers were attached to individual cDNA molecules in the TCR library protocol so that sequencing error and PCR bias could be corrected. Both TCR alpha and beta chains were sequenced, and tight co-correlation was observed between alpha and beta sequence abundances in each sample. The authors processed their data as follows. Decombinator V4 was used to annotate the V gene, J gene and CDR3 of the TCR sequences. Expanded TCRs were defined as changing significantly between any two time points under a Poisson model with p below 0.0001. TCR abundances were normalised to the total number of TCRs sequenced per sample and expressed as counts per million. TRAV1-2 paired with TRAJ12, TRAJ20 or TRAJ33 defined MAIT TCRs, while TRAV10 paired with TRAJ18 defined iNKT TCRs. A search of VDJdb, accessed on 1 November 2021, was run for TCRs annotated to CMV, EBV and SARS-CoV-2, with TCRs annotated for multiple antigens excluded. The raw public reads went through TCRdb reprocessing: fastp at Q25, MiXCR clone calling, in-frame beta chains kept. Merged by CDR3 protein, the rows form single entries marked with the most common genes and DNA. TCRdb, not the original authors, processed these V and J calls. The sample table holds approximately 56,000 distinct CDR3 sequences, of which approximately 16% were seen once. The ten biggest clones cover roughly 3.9% of the sample.

This clonotype was seen only a few times. Its binding antigen is unknown. No per-base quality is available; no much larger clone lies one base away. The sample in question was whole blood, obtained at baseline. The sequence came from an adult who was a healthcare worker with PCR-confirmed SARS-CoV-2 infection or an uninfected control (not recorded which). The sequence joins TRBV11-2 to TRBJ2-7, with the D gene uncertain. The DNA sequence is as follows: TGTGCCAGCAGCTCCACCTTCGGCGAGCAGTACTTC. Its protein product is CASSSTFGEQYF.